This entry describes one T cell receptor (beta chain). Its specificity is unknown. This sample is part of a study of shared clonotypes between healthy human individuals. Study results and caveats: Four donors showed sharing of approximately 5% of naive CD4 clonotypes.

Everyone who donated was a Caucasian adult who lived in Nashville, Tennessee. The test was conducted at deep level. Produced via immunoSEQ multiplex PCR; TCRdb's table is partial and in-frame only. The sample holds about 2.4 million clones, roughly 93% seen once. Trimming took off 3 bases at V and 0 bases at J, with 12 bases between the two ends. Germline V gene sequence: CDR1 KGHSH, CDR2 LQKENI. This CDR3 is 15 amino acids long. This chain links TRBV18 with TRBJ2-7; TRBD1 is a possible D gene (5 bases). The sequence came from a man aged 18 to 29 in good health. Some clones in this sample may be carry-over from other donors' samples. Input material: naive CD4+ T cells from PBMCs. Subset described: CD45RA+ positively selected. The CDR3 DNA sequence: TGTGCCAGCTCACCTCGCGCAGGGATCTCCTACGAGCAGTACTTC. This codes for CASSPRAGISYEQYF. Based on the CDR3 plus reference TRBV18 and TRBJ2-7, the full variable domain is NAGVMQNPRHLVRRRGQEARLRCSPMKGHSHVYWYRQLPEEGLKFMVYLQKENIIDESGMPKERFSAEFPKEGPSILRIQQVVRGDSAAYFCASSPRAGISYEQYFGPGTRLTVT.